This T cell receptor (beta chain) was identified in a study of cytomegalovirus exposure and HLA in healthy donors. Study-level results: Many donors shared some public TCRs, even though most TCR sequences were rare. A later analysis found common viral pathogens apparently linked to several of the most significant clusters. It has been reported that TCR beta sequences accurately predicted the HLA-A and HLA-B alleles of most subjects. A later analysis found that most CMV-associated TCR beta chains appeared HLA-restricted.

This CDR3 spans 20 amino acids. In germline, CDR1 is MGHRA, CDR2 YSYEKL. V shed 1 base, J shed 0 bases, and the junction held 13 bases outside the gene matches. Primers: 60 Vbeta forward and 13 Jbeta reverse. Some clones are missing from TCRdb's copy, which holds only in-frame ones; the method was immunoSEQ multiplex PCR. This listing includes 120,000 to 150,000 clones. To note about this clone: Its antigen is as yet unknown.

The origin of this receptor is a woman between 18 and 29 years old in good health and CMV-seronegative. Sequencing was done on a sample of PBMCs. The chain employs TRBV4-1 and TRBJ1-4; 8 nucleotides line up with TRBD1. The CDR3 loop is CASSQAAATGARTTNEKLFF. Written as DNA, the CDR3 is TGCGCCAGCAGCCAAGCAGCTGCGACAGGGGCCAGGACAACTAATGAAAAACTGTTTTTT.